Given below is one T cell receptor beta chain in context. Its binding antigen is unknown. The input lacks base qualities; no much larger clone sits a single base away. The record originates from a study of CD8 T cells in Susac syndrome (dated by TCRdb to about 2019). About the investigation overall: Whether CD8+ T cell activation and differentiation in Susac syndrome was antigen driven was tested using repertoire sequencing.

V is clipped by 4 bases and J by 6 bases, and the sequence between their germline boundaries is 15 bases long. CDR1 and CDR2 were assigned from the germline V gene as MNHEY and SVGEGT. Taken from cysteine to phenylalanine, the CDR3 has 15 residues. The only DNA kept is the CDR3, 45 bases in frame from the first base. What the authors observed across the whole study: The number of individuals in the TCR sequencing and HLA analysis was recognized as being relatively small.

RNA was extracted with the RNeasy kit and about 0.5 to 1 ug was reverse transcribed using random hexamers. The immunoSEQ multiplex PCR assay, covering 54 Vbeta and 13 Jbeta segments, was used to amplify TCR beta CDR3 regions. To correct PCR amplification bias, a synthetic template baseline was used for both primer optimization and computational correction. The authors' pipeline ran thus. Reads were annotated to V, D and J genes per IMGT and analyzed with immunoSEQ Analyzer, keeping only productive sequences. To calculate clonality, Shannon entropy was normalized by log2 of the number of productive unique sequences and then subtracted from one. For each patient and control, public and private clones were evaluated within the 100 most prevalent clones. Susac-specific clones were defined as absent from healthy and MS cohorts, approximately 1,000 published viral clones and other ImmuneACCESS disease sequences. TCRdb's own reprocessing of the public reads used fastp at Q25 and MiXCR and kept productive beta chains. A single entry per CDR3 protein holds the most common genes and DNA from its merged rows. These V and J calls originate from TCRdb's pipeline instead of the authors' own analysis. The sample table contains about 250,000 distinct CDR3 sequences; only one count was recorded for roughly 95% of them. The top ten clonotypes cover approximately 0.072% of the sample.

High-throughput TCR beta sequencing profiled peripheral blood CD8+ and CD4+ T cells from healthy donors, Susac syndrome patients and multiple sclerosis patients. The multiple sclerosis controls were treatment-naive patients who had stable or active relapsing-remitting disease and met the revised McDonald criteria. Bulk CD8+ and CD4+ T cells were purified by magnetic negative isolation, whereas CD8+ TEMRA cells were enriched by FACS. Blood was drawn into EDTA tubes, processed within 24 hours, and PBMCs were isolated by density gradient centrifugation. PBMCs destined for TCR sequencing were cryopreserved in liquid nitrogen and later thawed in a 37 °C water bath. The sorted or isolated CD4+, CD8+ and CD8+ TEMRA cells had a purity of 90% or higher.

The sequence was obtained from a human donor with multiple sclerosis. Rearrangement joined TRBV6-2 or TRBV6-3 to TRBJ2-2, and possibly TRBD1, on 5 matching bases. What was sequenced was CD4+ T cells from PBMCs. The DNA is as follows: TGTGCCAGCAGTTGGGGCCAGGGTGAGGCCGGGGAGCTGTTTTTT. This gives the protein CASSWGQGEAGELFF.